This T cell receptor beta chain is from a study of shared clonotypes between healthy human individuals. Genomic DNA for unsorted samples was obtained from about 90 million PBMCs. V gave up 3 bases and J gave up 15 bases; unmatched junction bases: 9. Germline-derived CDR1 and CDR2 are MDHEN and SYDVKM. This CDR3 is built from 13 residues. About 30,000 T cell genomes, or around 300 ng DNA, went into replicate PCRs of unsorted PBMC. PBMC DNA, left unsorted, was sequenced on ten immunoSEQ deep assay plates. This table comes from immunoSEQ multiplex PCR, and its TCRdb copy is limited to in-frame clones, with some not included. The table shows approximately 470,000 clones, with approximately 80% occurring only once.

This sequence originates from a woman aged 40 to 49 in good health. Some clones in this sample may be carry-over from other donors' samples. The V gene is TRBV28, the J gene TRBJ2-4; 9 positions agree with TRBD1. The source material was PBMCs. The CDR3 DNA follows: TGTGCCAGCAGTTTGCTTGGGACAGGGTTACGGTACTTC. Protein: CASSLLGTGLRYF.